This T cell receptor beta chain was sequenced during a study of T cells in Graves' hyperthyroidism and ophthalmopathy. The TCR beta CDR3 regions underwent amplification using RNA transcripts as the source. The TCR CDR3 first-round RT-PCR relied on the HTBI primer set. From the multiplex PCR reads, TCRdb called clonotypes with MiXCR, one entry per CDR3 protein. The sample lists some 620,000 distinct CDR3 sequences, 15% to 20% seen once, with 3.8% in the top ten. The V end was cut by 5 bases, the J end by 10 bases, with 15 bases between. CDR1 and CDR2 (germline): SGHTA, FQGNSA. The CDR3 covers 13 residues. About this clonotype itself: This clone may be a read error of a much larger clone one base away.

Sequencing was carried out using blood. The sequence was obtained from a woman aged 25-40 years with Graves' hyperthyroidism. This sequence joins TRBV7-2 and TRBJ2-1; D gene unclear. The CDR3 sequence is CASSAPHLDEQFF. In DNA, the CDR3 is TGTGCCAGCAGCGCCCCGCATTTGGACGAGCAGTTCTTC. Full variable domain (rest looked up from reference TRBV7-2 and TRBJ2-1): GAGVSQSPSNKVTEKGKDVELRCDPISGHTALYWYRQSLGQGLEFLIYFQGNSAPDKSGLPSDRFSAERTGGSVSTLTIQRTQQEDSAVYLCASSAPHLDEQFFGPGTRLTVL.